The T cell receptor beta chain described here comes from a study of cytotoxic CD8 clonotypes in ibrutinib-treated CLL. Study background: Partial response was seen in about 25 patients and complete response in 2; after median about 68 months, approximately 15 stayed remitted, some 12 progressed. Each sample contained, on average, almost 260,000 productive templates and 75,000 to 100,000 productive rearrangements. Points from the study as a whole: Public clonotypes were uncommon and contracted or stayed stable on treatment.

TCRdb keeps only in-frame clones here, not all; method: immunoSEQ multiplex PCR. This table holds roughly 97,000 clones, almost 80% found once. PBMCs were cryopreserved, and roughly 2.1 micrograms of genomic DNA from them went into TCR beta libraries. The length of the CDR3 is 12 residues. Germline V gene lookup returns CDR1 SGHNT and CDR2 YENEEA. Trimming left V 5 bases short and J 2 bases short, with 7 bases between. Comments on this clone: Antigen unknown.

Sequenced material: PBMCs, taken after 12 months of ibrutinib treatment. This rearrangement joins TRBV11-3 to TRBJ2-7; D is undetermined. The receptor was derived from a human donor with chronic lymphocytic leukemia. The CDR3 coding sequence is TGTGCCAGCAGCCAGTTTCCCTACGAGCAGTACTTC. It yields the protein CASSQFPYEQYF.